This TCR beta chain was captured in a study of cytomegalovirus exposure and HLA in healthy donors. In the study overall: Early released data had 80 million or so unique TCRs, all coming from HLA-typed donors. Study findings and constraints: Specificity of a few CMV-associated chains for CMV antigens was verified in vitro.

The V segment lost 7 bases and the J segment 6 bases; nucleotides outside the gene matches: 12. The germline V gene has CDR1 LNHDA and CDR2 SQIVND (reference sequence). The CDR3 extends over 15 amino acids. A note on this clone: The antigen remains unidentified.

Primers for the PCR totalled 60 Vbeta and 13 Jbeta. TCRdb's copy holds only in-frame clones and misses some; the assay was immunoSEQ multiplex PCR. The profile shows roughly 100,000 clones, around 84% of them singletons. This clonotype was sampled from a man aged 25-45 years in good health and CMV-seronegative. The chain joins TRBV19 to TRBJ1-2, with 9 positions matching TRBD1. The source material was PBMCs. CDR3 DNA: TGTGCCAGTATCGAACCCGGGACAGGGCTAGATGGCTACACCTTC. Its protein product is CASIEPGTGLDGYTF. Full variable domain (remainder filled in from reference TRBV19 and TRBJ1-2): DGGITQSPKYLFRKEGQNVTLSCEQNLNHDAMYWYRQDPGQGLRLIYYSQIVNDFQKGDIAEGYSVSREKKESFPLTVTSAQKNPTAFYLCASIEPGTGLDGYTFGSGTRLTVV.